This note documents a single T cell receptor beta chain sequence. The target antigen is unknown. Using immunoSEQ multiplex PCR, the repertoire was profiled, and TCRdb retains in-frame clones only, with some absent. The table includes approximately 150,000 clones, around nine tenths detected once. There are 15 residues in the CDR3. V shed 6 bases, J shed 0 bases, and the junction held 4 bases outside the gene matches. Germline V gene data show CDR1 as MNHEY and CDR2 as SVGAGI. The data are from a study of T cell responses to AZD1222 COVID-19 vaccine. Study-wide context: The analysis combined second doses at about 4 or about 12 weeks.

The study's findings and limits: Most donors were white British, females outnumbered males, and clonal diversity was possibly underestimated.

The receptor comes from an adult in good health. The V call is TRBV6-5, the J call TRBJ2-7; 11 bases align to TRBD1. This sample comprised peripheral blood, obtained on day 0 of AZD1222 vaccination. CDR3 region: CASRGQGGVSYEQYF. CDR3 bases: TGTGCCAGCAGGGGACAGGGGGGAGTCTCCTACGAGCAGTACTTC.